This T cell receptor beta chain was recovered during a study of cytomegalovirus exposure and HLA in healthy donors. Trimming left V 4 bases short and J 0 bases short, with 14 bases between. Germline values: CDR1 SGHRS, CDR2 YFSETQ. The CDR3 is 15 amino acids. Primers included in the PCR were 60 Vbeta and 13 Jbeta primers. Using immunoSEQ multiplex PCR, the repertoire was profiled, and TCRdb retains in-frame clones only, with some absent. The table includes roughly 140,000 clones, roughly 80% detected once. This receptor was obtained from a woman aged 45-65 years in good health and CMV-seronegative. Specimen: PBMCs. The chain carries TRBV5-1 and TRBJ2-7; D is unclear. The CDR3 sequence is CASSKTIDGSYEQYF. Here the CDR3 DNA reads TGCGCCAGCAGCAAAACTATTGACGGCTCCTACGAGCAGTACTTC.